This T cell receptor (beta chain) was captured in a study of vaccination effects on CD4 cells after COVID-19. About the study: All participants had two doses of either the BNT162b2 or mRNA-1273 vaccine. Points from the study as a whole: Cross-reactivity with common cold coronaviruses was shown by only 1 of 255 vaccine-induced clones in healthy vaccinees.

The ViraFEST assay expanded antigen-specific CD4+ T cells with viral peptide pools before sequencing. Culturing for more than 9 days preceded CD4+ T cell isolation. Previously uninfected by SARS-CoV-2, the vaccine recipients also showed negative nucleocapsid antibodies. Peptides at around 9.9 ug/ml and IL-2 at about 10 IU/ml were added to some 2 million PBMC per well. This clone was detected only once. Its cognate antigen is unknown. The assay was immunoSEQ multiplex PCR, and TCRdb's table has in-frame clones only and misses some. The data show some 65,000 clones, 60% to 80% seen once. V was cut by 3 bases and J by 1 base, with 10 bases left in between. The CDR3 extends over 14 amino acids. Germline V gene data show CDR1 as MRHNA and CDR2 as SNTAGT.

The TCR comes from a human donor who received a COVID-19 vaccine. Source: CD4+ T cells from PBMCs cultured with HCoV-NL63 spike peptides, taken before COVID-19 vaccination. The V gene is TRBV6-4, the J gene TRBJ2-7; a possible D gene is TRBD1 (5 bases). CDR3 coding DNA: TGTGCCAGCAGTGAAGGGGATAGATCCTACGAGCAGTACGTC. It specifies CASSEGDRSYEQYV.